A selection of T cell receptor beta chains follows, all from one sample in a study of T-cell memory formation after mild COVID-19. One entry per CDR3 protein results from TCRdb running MiXCR on the 5' RACE reads. This table holds 100,000 to 150,000 distinct CDR3 sequences, over 15% found once. The sequenced sample consisted of PBMCs or a T cell subset sorted from them (not recorded which). These receptors were collected from a man between 18 and 29 years old who had mild COVID-19 (a few samples of this study predate the infection). Cell type and time point are not known. CDR3s include the opening cysteine and the closing phenylalanine or tryptophan. Each record gives: clone size, V gene, D gene, J gene, CDR3 protein, CDR3 DNA. D genes are given only for firm matches. Some rows mark clone size as missing; the rest say once, few, many or name a class of expanded clone.

abundance: few
v_gene: TRBV6-1
d_gene: -
j_gene: TRBJ1-2
CDR3aa: CASWGPAVGYTF
CDR3nt: TGTGCCAGCTGGGGGCCAGCCGTTGGCTACACCTTC

abundance: few
v_gene: TRBV7-2
d_gene: -
j_gene: TRBJ2-3
CDR3aa: CASSTDSGTTQYF
CDR3nt: TGTGCCAGCAGCACCGATAGCGGAACTACGCAGTATTTT

abundance: -
v_gene: TRBV7-9
d_gene: TRBD1
j_gene: TRBJ1-5
CDR3aa: CASSPGGTGLGNQPQHF
CDR3nt: TGTGCCAGCAGCCCCGGAGGGACAGGCCTTGGAAATCAGCCCCAGCATTTT

abundance: few
v_gene: TRBV7-3
d_gene: TRBD1
j_gene: TRBJ1-2
CDR3aa: CASSRGDRGRDGYTF
CDR3nt: TGTGCCAGCAGCCGCGGAGACAGGGGAAGAGATGGCTACACCTTC

abundance: -
v_gene: TRBV20-1
d_gene: TRBD2
j_gene: TRBJ2-3
CDR3aa: CSAREASGGTDTQYF
CDR3nt: TGCAGTGCTAGAGAGGCTAGCGGGGGCACAGATACGCAGTATTTT

abundance: -
v_gene: TRBV20-1
d_gene: -
j_gene: TRBJ2-1
CDR3aa: CSAHRDPNWFF
CDR3nt: TGCAGTGCCCACCGGGACCCCAATTGGTTCTTC

abundance: -
v_gene: TRBV6-1
d_gene: -
j_gene: TRBJ2-3
CDR3aa: CASRFGTQADTQYF
CDR3nt: TGTGCCAGCAGGTTTGGGACTCAGGCAGATACGCAGTATTTT

abundance: few
v_gene: TRBV12-3/TRBV12-4
d_gene: TRBD2
j_gene: TRBJ2-3
CDR3aa: CASSLGLAGQYF
CDR3nt: TGTGCCAGCAGTTTAGGGCTAGCGGGGCAGTATTTT

abundance: few
v_gene: TRBV4-2
d_gene: TRBD1
j_gene: TRBJ1-6
CDR3aa: CASSLGGGSYNSPLHF
CDR3nt: TGTGCCAGCAGCCTAGGGGGCGGTTCCTATAATTCACCCCTCCACTTT

abundance: few
v_gene: TRBV9
d_gene: -
j_gene: TRBJ2-3
CDR3aa: CASSPLWGGPTDTQYF
CDR3nt: TGTGCCAGCAGCCCCTTATGGGGGGGGCCTACAGATACGCAGTATTTT

abundance: few
v_gene: TRBV5-1
d_gene: -
j_gene: TRBJ2-5
CDR3aa: CASSLFLGTGQETQYF
CDR3nt: TGCGCCAGCAGCTTGTTCCTCGGGACGGGACAAGAGACCCAGTACTTC

abundance: many
v_gene: TRBV1
d_gene: -
j_gene: TRBJ2-3
CDR3aa: CTSSHEEGPTDTQYF
CDR3nt: TGCACCAGCAGCCATGAAGAAGGTCCCACAGATACGCAGTATTTT

abundance: -
v_gene: TRBV5-4
d_gene: -
j_gene: TRBJ1-2
CDR3aa: CASSPTGSGYGYTF
CDR3nt: TGTGCCAGCAGCCCAACAGGGTCAGGCTATGGCTACACCTTC

abundance: -
v_gene: TRBV7-2
d_gene: TRBD2
j_gene: TRBJ2-5
CDR3aa: CASRLAGGKETQYF
CDR3nt: TGTGCCAGTAGACTAGCGGGGGGAAAAGAGACCCAGTACTTC

abundance: few
v_gene: TRBV4-3
d_gene: -
j_gene: TRBJ2-2
CDR3aa: CASSHPQDSPGELFF
CDR3nt: TGCGCCAGCAGCCATCCCCAAGACAGTCCCGGGGAGCTGTTTTTT

abundance: few
v_gene: TRBV4-3
d_gene: -
j_gene: TRBJ2-1
CDR3aa: CASSTHSPSSYNEQFF
CDR3nt: TGCGCCAGCAGCACTCACAGCCCGAGCTCCTACAATGAGCAGTTCTTC

abundance: once
v_gene: TRBV25-1
d_gene: -
j_gene: TRBJ1-2
CDR3aa: CASSAQTGNYGYTF
CDR3nt: TGTGCCAGCAGTGCCCAAACAGGGAACTATGGCTACACCTTC

abundance: -
v_gene: TRBV18
d_gene: -
j_gene: TRBJ2-5
CDR3aa: CASSPQQDLGTQYF
CDR3nt: TGTGCCAGCTCACCACAACAGGATTTGGGGACCCAGTACTTC

abundance: -
v_gene: TRBV5-1
d_gene: TRBD2
j_gene: TRBJ2-1
CDR3aa: CASTSSSGGFNEQFF
CDR3nt: TGCGCCAGCACATCATCTAGCGGGGGCTTTAATGAGCAGTTCTTC

abundance: -
v_gene: TRBV15
d_gene: -
j_gene: TRBJ2-1
CDR3aa: CATRRTATNEQFF
CDR3nt: TGTGCCACCAGGAGGACGGCTACTAATGAGCAGTTCTTC

abundance: few
v_gene: TRBV27
d_gene: -
j_gene: TRBJ2-5
CDR3aa: CASSSAGQPLRGAQYF
CDR3nt: TGTGCCAGCAGTTCTGCGGGACAGCCTTTGAGGGGGGCCCAGTACTTC

abundance: few
v_gene: TRBV7-2
d_gene: -
j_gene: TRBJ2-5
CDR3aa: CASSTRGRGTQYF
CDR3nt: TGTGCCAGCAGCACAAGGGGCCGGGGGACCCAGTACTTC

abundance: few
v_gene: TRBV3-1
d_gene: -
j_gene: TRBJ1-6
CDR3aa: CASSQDIISGLYSPLHF
CDR3nt: TGTGCCAGCAGCCAAGATATTATCTCGGGTCTTTATTCACCCCTCCACTTT